This TCR beta chain was recorded in a study of shared clonotypes between healthy human individuals. V was shortened by 3 bases and J by 0 bases, with 10 bases between the two germline ends. The CDR3 loop spans 15 amino acids. The germline CDR1 and CDR2 sequences are SGHAT and FQNNGV. The assay was immunoSEQ multiplex PCR, and TCRdb's table has in-frame clones only and misses some. The data contain hundreds of thousands of clones, about 95% of them singletons. Naive CD8 cells, CD45RO-negative and positively selected for CCR7, excluded terminally differentiated effector memory CD45RA+ cells. V usage is TRBV11-2 and J usage is TRBJ2-3; D might be TRBD2 (6 bases). The material sequenced was naive CD8+ T cells sorted from blood. The receptor was derived from a woman in her twenties or thirties in good health. This CDR3 reads CASSFSGTSTDTQYF. The DNA of the CDR3 is TGTGCCAGCAGCTTTAGCGGAACTAGCACAGATACGCAGTATTTT.